The 29 T cell receptor beta chains below come from one sample, sequenced in a study of blood T cells in healthy people across ages. Then a second PCR, running about 7 to 11 cycles, was carried out with a sample-barcoded 5' primer and a J-beta primer mix. TCRdb re-analysed the 5' RACE reads in MiXCR, keeping a single row per CDR3 protein. Seen here are under 1,000,000 distinct CDR3 sequences, roughly 46% observed once, and the top ten hold 18%. The material sequenced was blood. These receptors were obtained from a man older than 75 in good health.

V gene TRBV5-1 combines with J gene TRBJ2-7, with 9 nucleotides matching TRBD1. Germline CDR1 and CDR2: SGHRS and YFSETQ. The CDR3 spans 15 residues. The J segment lost 2 bases and the V segment lost 3 bases, leaving 6 bases of the junction unmatched. The CDR3 DNA follows: TGCGCCAGCAGCTCACAGGGGGCCAGCGCCTACGAGCAGTACTTC. It is translated as CASSSQGASAYEQYF.

This chain uses TRBV10-3 with TRBJ1-2; the D gene is possibly TRBD1 (5 bases). CDR1 and CDR2 (germline): ENHRY, SYGVKD. There are 15 residues in the CDR3. V was cut by 4 bases and J by 4 bases, with 16 bases left in between. This chain's CDR3 is CAISGPQDRLYGYTF. CDR3 in DNA: TGTGCCATCAGTGGGCCACAAGACAGACTCTATGGCTACACCTTC.

There are a few counts of this clonotype. J is TRBJ2-1 and V is TRBV6-2 or TRBV6-3; 13 bases are a match to TRBD2. The CDR3 has 12 residues. J lost 14 bases, V lost 8 bases, and 6 bases had no gene match. Germline V gives CDR1 MNHEY, CDR2 SVGEGT. The CDR3 sequence is CASSPGTSGEFF. CDR3 DNA: TGTGCCAGCTCCCCGGGGACTAGCGGGGAGTTCTTC.

There are a few counts of this clonotype. The chain joins TRBV5-1 to TRBJ1-2, with unresolved D. V lost 3 bases and J lost 6, with 9 bases in between. Germline V CDR1 and CDR2: SGHRS, YFSETQ. The length of the CDR3 is 12 residues. CDR3 loop: CASSSGLDGYTF. CDR3 sequence (DNA): TGCGCCAGCAGCTCCGGCCTGGATGGCTACACCTTC.

The chain employs TRBV7-2 and TRBJ2-6, with 8 bases aligning to TRBD2. This CDR3 comprises 18 residues. V dropped 4 bases and J dropped 0; count of bases not matched to a gene: 8. Looked up from germline, CDR1 is SGHTA and CDR2 is FQGNSA. Here the CDR3 DNA reads TGTGCCAGCAGCTACACCGGGACTAGGGGCTCTGGGGCCAACGTCCTGACTTTC. It encodes CASSYTGTRGSGANVLTF.

The V gene is TRBV11-3, the J gene TRBJ2-1; D remains unclear. The closer fit of TRBJ2-7 to the DNA end suggests the J call may be wrong. The germline CDR1 and CDR2 sequences are SGHNT and YENEEA. This CDR3 comprises 13 residues. The CDR3 region is CASSPGSYNEQYF. As DNA, the CDR3 is TGTGCCAGCAGCCCCGGGTCCTACAATGAGCAGTACTTC.

The chain has TRBV12-3 or TRBV12-4 and TRBJ1-6; 7 bases are a match to TRBD1. J gave up 8 bases and V 5 bases, and 6 bases lay outside the gene matches. The CDR3 spans 14 residues. CDR3 residues: CASSKDRFDSPLHF. The CDR3 DNA follows: TGTGCCAGCAGTAAGGACAGGTTTGATTCACCCCTCCACTTT.

This clonotype was detected ten times or more. The J gene is TRBJ2-1, the V gene TRBV7-9, with TRBD2 matching 12 bases. Germline-derived CDR1 and CDR2 are SEHNR and FQNEAQ (reference sequence). After removal of 7 bases from V and 7 bases from J, the junction contained 8 bases not matched to a gene. This CDR3 region has 15 residues. CDR3 sequence (DNA): TGTGCCAGCACCCTAAAGCTAGCGGGAGGGAATGAGCAGTTCTTC. Its protein is CASTLKLAGGNEQFF.

This clonotype has just a few counts. The chain couples TRBV20-1 to TRBJ2-5; D is ambiguous. In germline, CDR1 is DFQATT, CDR2 SNEGSKA (reference sequence). V was pared by 2 bases and J by 2 bases, with 15 bases between. This CDR3 contains 15 residues. The CDR3 bases are TGCAGTGCTAGACCCCCCGCAGGTTTGCAAGAGACCCAGTACTTC. Translation: CSARPPAGLQETQYF.

The chain links TRBV5-1 to TRBJ2-7, with 7 bases aligning to TRBD1. The V gene's germline CDR1 is SGHRS and CDR2 YFSETQ. The V and J ends lost 3 bases and 0 bases, in that order; junction bases with no gene match: 6. CDR3 length: 15 amino acids. CDR3 loop: CASSSPGQSSYEQYF. As DNA, the CDR3 is TGCGCCAGCAGCTCACCGGGACAGTCCTCCTACGAGCAGTACTTC. The whole variable domain, filled in from reference TRBV5-1 and TRBJ2-7, reads KAGVTQTPRYLIKTRGQQVTLSCSPISGHRSVSWYQQTPGQGLQFLFEYFSETQRNKGNFPGRFSGRQFSNSRSEMNVSTLELGDSALYLCASSSPGQSSYEQYFGPGTRLTVT.

The J gene is TRBJ1-4, the V gene TRBV7-9; TRBD1 matches at 11 bases. Germline CDR1 is SEHNR and CDR2 is FQNEAQ (reference sequence). The CDR3 covers 15 residues. With 5 bases clipped from V and 4 bases from J, the junction kept 3 bases outside the gene matches. CDR3 amino acids: CASSRDRGINEKLFF. The CDR3 DNA reads TGTGCCAGCAGCAGGGACAGGGGGATTAATGAAAAACTGTTTTTT.

V usage is TRBV7-6 and J usage is TRBJ2-2, with D unclear. Trimming removed 1 base at V and 4 bases at J, with 7 bases between. The germline V gene has CDR1 SGHVS and CDR2 FNYEAQ. CDR3 size: 14 residues. Here the CDR3 DNA reads TGTGCCAGCAGCTTAGGAGTCATCACCGGGGAGCTGTTTTTT. Its translation is CASSLGVITGELFF.

This clonotype showed up many times. The V call is TRBV20-1, the J call TRBJ2-4; 9 bases line up with TRBD1. There are 15 residues in the CDR3. From germline, CDR1 is DFQATT and CDR2 SNEGSKA (reference sequence). Trimming removed 5 bases from V and 5 bases from J; junction bases left unmatched: 10. CDR3 sequence: CSAGPRQGVQNIQYF. CDR3 sequence (DNA): TGCAGTGCTGGGCCCCGACAGGGGGTCCAAAACATTCAGTACTTC.

This clonotype was observed once. The CDR3 does not end in the conserved phenylalanine or tryptophan, so this is likely a read error. The genes are TRBV20-1 and TRBJ2-1; 9 bases map to TRBD1. The V segment lost 6 bases and the J segment 3 bases; nucleotides outside the gene matches: 6. Germline values: CDR1 DFQATT, CDR2 SNEGSKA (reference sequence). The CDR3 sequence is 14 residues long. Here the CDR3 reads CSAHRGRIYNEQFV. The CDR3, as DNA: TGCAGTGCCCACAGGGGGCGCATCTACAATGAGCAGTTCGTC.

The gene calls are TRBV12-3 or TRBV12-4 and TRBJ2-3; the match to TRBD1 covers 7 bases. The CDR3 totals 11 residues. The V and J ends lost 5 bases and 10 bases, in that order; junction bases with no gene match: 3. CDR3 bases: TGTGCCAGCAGTGCTACAGGGGCGCAGTATTTT. This gives the protein CASSATGAQYF.

This clonotype has only a few counts. This rearrangement joins TRBV29-1 to TRBJ1-2; no reliable D call. Trimming left V 5 bases short and J 0 bases short, with 19 bases between. Germline V gives CDR1 SQVTM, CDR2 ANQGSEA. The CDR3 spans 16 residues. The CDR3 region has the DNA TGCAGCGTTACCCAAAGCCAAGGGTCAGCTAACTATGGCTACACCTTC. Its protein product is CSVTQSQGSANYGYTF.

Regarding this clonotype: This may be a read error: a much more frequent sequence differs by one nucleotide. The chain uses TRBV20-1 and TRBJ2-4, with no clear D. Germline V gene data show CDR1 as DFQATT and CDR2 as SNEGSKA (reference sequence). CDR3 length: 14 amino acids. Written as DNA, the CDR3 is TGCAATGCCCTCCCCGCGTTAGCCAAAAACATTCAGTACTTC. This translates into CNALPALAKNIQYF.

This clonotype was counted only a few times. The chain carries TRBV12-3 or TRBV12-4 and TRBJ2-1, with D perhaps TRBD1 (5 bases). The CDR3 loop spans 14 amino acids. Trimming removed 3 bases at V and 3 bases at J, with 9 bases between. The CDR3 DNA follows: TGTGCCAGCAGTTTGACGGACATCTACAATGAGCAGTTCTTC. Encoded protein: CASSLTDIYNEQFF.

The chain is built from TRBV9 and TRBJ2-7, with D possibly being TRBD1 or TRBD2 (5 bases each). The CDR3 is 14 residues long. V was shortened by 3 bases and J by 7 bases, with 17 bases between the two germline ends. Germline lookup yields CDR1 SGDLS and CDR2 YYNGEE. The CDR3 protein is CASSEGRPYNEQYF. The CDR3 nucleotides are TGTGCCAGCAGCGAGGGGAGACCCTACAATGAGCAGTACTTC. The full variable domain, rest sourced from reference TRBV9 and TRBJ2-7, is DSGVTQTPKHLITATGQRVTLRCSPRSGDLSVYWYQQSLDQGLQFLIQYYNGEERAKGNILERFSAQQFPDLHSELNLSSLELGDSALYFCASSEGRPYNEQYFGPGTRLTVT.

This chain connects TRBV27 to TRBJ2-3; 7 nucleotides match TRBD1. The germline gives CDR1 MNHEY, CDR2 SMNVEV (reference sequence). Trimming removed 5 bases from V and 6 bases from J; junction bases left unmatched: 8. The CDR3 runs to 14 residues. CDR3 sequence (DNA): TGTGCCAGCAGTCCTGGGACAGAATGGGATACGCAGTATTTT. This sequence encodes CASSPGTEWDTQYF.

The CDR3 loop is CASSLVTGGRGYTF. The DNA of the CDR3 is TGTGCCAGCAGCTTGGTGACAGGGGGTCGTGGCTACACCTTC. The J gene is TRBJ1-2, the V gene TRBV5-5, with TRBD1 matching over 9 bases. The junction had 4 bases not matched to a gene; V was cut back by 0 bases and J by 7 bases. This CDR3 region has 14 residues. Germline V CDR1 and CDR2: SGHKS, YYEKEE (reference sequence).

Remarks on this clonotype: This may stem from a read error, because a much larger clone lies one nucleotide away. The J gene is TRBJ2-7, the V gene TRBV4-1; 14 bases match TRBD2. Germline assignment: CDR1 MGHRA and CDR2 YSYEKL. The trim removed 6 bases at V and 7 bases at J, leaving 8 bases unmatched. The CDR3 sequence is 15 residues long. CDR3 nucleotides: TGCGCCAGCAGAAGAACGGGACTAGCGGGAGTTGAGCAGTACTTC. Protein: CASRRTGLAGVEQYF.

The chain links TRBV7-2 to TRBJ2-1, with TRBD2 as a possible D gene (6 bases). V lost 5 bases and J 5 bases, leaving 16 bases between the germline ends. The CDR3 is 15 amino acids. Germline lookup yields CDR1 SGHTA and CDR2 FQGNSA. This CDR3 reads CASSPQAGTHNEQFF. DNA for the CDR3: TGTGCCAGCAGCCCCCAAGCCGGGACTCACAATGAGCAGTTCTTC.

Worth noting for this clonotype: A much larger clonotype is one base distant, so this may be a read error. J is TRBJ1-1 and V is TRBV4-2; no firm D call. Germline assignment: CDR1 LGHNA and CDR2 YNFKEQ. The CDR3 extends over 15 amino acids. The CDR3 spells CASSQDPRVYTGAFF. As DNA, the CDR3 is TGTGCCAGCAGCCAAGACCCAAGGGTTTACACTGGAGCTTTCTTT.

The V call is TRBV4-2, the J call TRBJ1-5; a weak D match, TRBD1 (5 bases). V gave up 3 bases and J gave up 3 bases, with 15 bases separating them. This CDR3 region has 16 residues. Germline-derived CDR1 and CDR2 are LGHNA and YNFKEQ. CDR3 nucleotide sequence: TGTGCCAGCAGCCACCTAACGCGGACACCCAATCAGCCCCAGCATTTT. It codes for CASSHLTRTPNQPQHF.

The chain combines TRBV15 with TRBJ2-2, with D perhaps given as TRBD1 or TRBD2 (5 bases each). Trimming pared 3 bases from V and 3 bases from J, leaving 14 bases between. CDR3 length equals 16 residues. The germline V gene encodes CDR1 LNHNV and CDR2 YYDKDF (reference sequence). The CDR3 region is CATSRGPGLDTGELFF. The CDR3 DNA reads as TGTGCCACCAGCAGGGGTCCGGGGCTGGACACCGGGGAGCTGTTTTTT. Variable domain in full (rest from reference TRBV15 and TRBJ2-2): DAMVIQNPRYQVTQFGKPVTLSCSQTLNHNVMYWYQQKSSQAPKLLFHYYDKDFNNEADTPDNFQSRRPNTSFCFLDIRSPGLGDTAMYLCATSRGPGLDTGELFFGEGSRLTVL.

This clonotype turned up a few times. V gene TRBV12-3 or TRBV12-4 combines with J gene TRBJ2-7; 9 bases agree with TRBD1. The V segment lost 4 bases and the J segment 7 bases; nucleotides outside the gene matches: 11. The CDR3 has 15 amino acids. The chain's CDR3 is CASSSRDRVSREQYF. In DNA form, the CDR3 reads TGTGCCAGCAGTTCCCGGGACAGGGTATCTCGTGAGCAGTACTTC.

As for this clonotype: A much larger clone lies a single base off, so this may be a read error. The CDR3 sequence is CSGSQRRPYNEQFF. Here the CDR3 DNA reads TGCAGTGGGTCCCAACGTAGGCCCTACAATGAGCAGTTCTTC. The V gene is TRBV20-1, the J gene TRBJ2-1; D unresolved. Looked up from germline, CDR1 is DFQATT and CDR2 is SNEGSKA (reference sequence). The CDR3 has 14 residues. Trimming cost V 7 bases and J 2 bases, with 15 bases left between them.

The gene calls are TRBV6-5 and TRBJ1-1; perhaps TRBD1 as D (5 bases). V shed 0 bases and J shed 5 bases, with 16 bases lying between them. Germline CDR1 reads MNHEY; CDR2 reads SVGAGI. The length of the CDR3 is 16 residues. The CDR3 DNA sequence: TGTGCCAGCAGTTACTCGAGGTCAGGGTTAACGACTGAAGCTTTCTTT. The encoded protein is CASSYSRSGLTTEAFF.